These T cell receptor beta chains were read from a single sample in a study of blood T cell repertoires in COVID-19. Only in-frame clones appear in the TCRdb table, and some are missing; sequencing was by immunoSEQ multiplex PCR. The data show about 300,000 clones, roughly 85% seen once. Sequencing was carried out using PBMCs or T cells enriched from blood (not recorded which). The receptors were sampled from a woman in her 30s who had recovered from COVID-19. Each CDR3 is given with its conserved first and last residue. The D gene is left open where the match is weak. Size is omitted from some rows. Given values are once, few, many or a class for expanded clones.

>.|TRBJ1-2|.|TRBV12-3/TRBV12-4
CASSLAGIGYTF
TGTGCCAGCAGTCTTGCAGGGATTGGCTACACCTTC
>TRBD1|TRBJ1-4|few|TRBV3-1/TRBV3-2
CASSQSDRDNEKLFF
TGTGCCAGCAGCCAGTCCGACAGGGACAATGAAAAACTGTTTTTT
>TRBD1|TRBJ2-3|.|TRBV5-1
CASSLVGQGVDTQYF
TGCGCCAGCAGCTTGGTCGGACAGGGGGTAGATACGCAGTATTTT
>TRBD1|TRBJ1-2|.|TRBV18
CASSPGTGRGYTF
TGTGCCAGCTCACCAGGGACAGGGAGGGGCTACACCTTC
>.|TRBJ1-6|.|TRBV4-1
CASSQERLSLNSPLHF
TGCGCCAGCAGCCAAGAAAGACTGAGTCTGAATTCACCCCTCCACTTT
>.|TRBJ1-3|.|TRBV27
CASAHPSGNTIYF
TGTGCCAGCGCACACCCCTCTGGAAACACCATATATTTT
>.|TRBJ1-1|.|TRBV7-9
CASSPPRPREAEAFF
TGTGCCAGCAGCCCACCGAGGCCGAGGGAGGCTGAAGCTTTCTTT
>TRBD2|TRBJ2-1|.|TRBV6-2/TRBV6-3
CASSPPRGGSNNEQFF
TGTGCCAGCAGCCCCCCGCGGGGGGGCTCAAACAATGAGCAGTTCTTC
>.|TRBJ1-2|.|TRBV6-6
CASSYGRGGGGYTF
TGTGCCAGCAGTTACGGCAGGGGCGGTGGCGGCTACACCTTC
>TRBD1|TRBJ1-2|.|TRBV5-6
CASSRGGEVLNYGYTF
TGTGCCAGCAGCCGAGGGGGCGAAGTACTTAACTATGGCTACACCTTC
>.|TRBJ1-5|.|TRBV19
CAGGLSGDPSNQPQHF
TGTGCTGGGGGTTTATCAGGGGACCCGAGCAATCAGCCCCAGCATTTT
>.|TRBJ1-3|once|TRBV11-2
CASSLDSQGWAGNTIYF
TGTGCCAGCAGCTTAGATTCCCAGGGATGGGCTGGAAACACCATATATTTT
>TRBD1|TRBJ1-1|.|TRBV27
CASSLRRGLVNTEAFF
TGTGCCAGCAGTTTACGCAGGGGGCTGGTGAACACTGAAGCTTTCTTT
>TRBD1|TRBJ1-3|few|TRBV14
CASSQEARGQGNTIYF
TGTGCCAGCAGCCAAGAAGCCAGGGGGCAAGGAAACACCATATATTTT
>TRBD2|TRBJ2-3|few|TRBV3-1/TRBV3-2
CASSQTGGSTDTQYF
TGTGCCAGCAGCCAAACGGGGGGAAGCACAGATACGCAGTATTTT
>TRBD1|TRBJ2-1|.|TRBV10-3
CAISGPGTGGNEQFF
TGTGCCATCAGTGGACCCGGGACAGGGGGCAATGAGCAGTTCTTC
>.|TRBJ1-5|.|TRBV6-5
CASRSGRSSNQPQHF
TGTGCCAGCAGGTCGGGTCGATCTAGCAATCAGCCCCAGCATTTT
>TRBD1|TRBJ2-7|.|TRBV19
CASSPWLGQSYEQYF
TGTGCCAGTAGTCCATGGCTGGGACAGTCCTACGAGCAGTACTTC
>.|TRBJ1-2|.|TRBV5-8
CASSPREVVGYTF
TGTGCCAGCAGCCCCAGGGAGGTGGTTGGCTACACCTTC
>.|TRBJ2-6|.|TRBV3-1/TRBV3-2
CASSHYRSSGANVLTF
TGTGCCAGCAGCCACTACAGGTCCTCTGGGGCCAACGTCCTGACTTTC
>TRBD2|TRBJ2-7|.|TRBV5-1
CASTSGGSSYEQYF
TGCGCCAGCACTAGCGGGGGCAGCTCCTACGAGCAGTACTTC
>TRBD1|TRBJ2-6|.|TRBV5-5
CASSLAAGQGIGANVLTF
TGTGCCAGCAGCTTGGCGGCGGGACAGGGGATTGGGGCCAACGTCCTGACTTTC
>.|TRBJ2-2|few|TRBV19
CASSFGSGELFF
TGTGCCAGTAGTTTCGGGAGTGGGGAGCTGTTTTTT
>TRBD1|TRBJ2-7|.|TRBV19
CASSRAPGQGIYEQYF
TGTGCCAGTAGTAGGGCTCCGGGACAGGGGATTTACGAGCAGTACTTC
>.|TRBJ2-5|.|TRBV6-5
CASSRSGGGGETQYF
TGTGCCAGCAGTCGGTCGGGGGGCGGAGGAGAGACCCAGTACTTC
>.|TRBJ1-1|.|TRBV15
CATSRDSRNTEAFF
TGTGCCACCAGCAGAGATTCGCGGAACACTGAAGCTTTCTTT
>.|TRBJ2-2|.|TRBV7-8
CASSMTGLNTGELFF
TGTGCCAGCAGCATGACAGGTTTGAACACCGGGGAGCTGTTTTTT
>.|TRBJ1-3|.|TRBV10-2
CASSDRTAGNTIYF
TGCGCCAGCAGTGATCGGACTGCTGGAAACACCATATATTTT
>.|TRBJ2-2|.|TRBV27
CASSFTPPDTVFTGELFF
TGTGCCAGCAGTTTCACCCCGCCAGATACCGTGTTCACCGGGGAGCTGTTTTTT
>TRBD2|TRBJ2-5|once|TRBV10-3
CATATPAGGQETQYF
TGTGCCACCGCAACCCCCGCGGGGGGCCAAGAGACCCAGTACTTC
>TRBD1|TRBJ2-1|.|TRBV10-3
CAIRAPGQGVNEQFF
TGTGCCATCAGGGCACCGGGACAGGGGGTCAATGAGCAGTTCTTC
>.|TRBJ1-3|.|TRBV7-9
CASSIGQSGNTIYF
TGTGCCAGCAGTATCGGACAGTCTGGAAACACCATATATTTT
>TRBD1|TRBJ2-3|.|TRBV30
CAWRGPTGNPITDTQYF
TGTGCCTGGAGGGGACCGACAGGGAACCCGATCACAGATACGCAGTATTTT
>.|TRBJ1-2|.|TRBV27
CASSPPPDRFNYGYTF
TGTGCCAGCAGTCCGCCGCCGGACAGATTTAACTATGGCTACACCTTC
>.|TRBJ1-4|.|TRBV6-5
CASSYGGGDEKLFF
TGTGCCAGCAGTTACGGGGGAGGCGATGAAAAACTGTTTTTT
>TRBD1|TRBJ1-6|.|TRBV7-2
CASSFRTGQRPLHF
TGTGCCAGCAGCTTTCGGACAGGGCAGAGACCCCTCCACTTT
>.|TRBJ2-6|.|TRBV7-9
CASSLRSGSGANVLTF
TGTGCCAGCAGCTTACGCTCCGGGTCTGGGGCCAACGTCCTGACTTTC
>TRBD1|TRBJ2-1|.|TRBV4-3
CASSPRDRGLNEQFF
TGCGCCAGCAGCCCACGGGACAGGGGGCTTAATGAGCAGTTCTTC
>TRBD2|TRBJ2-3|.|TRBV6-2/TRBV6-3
CASSFLRGSGFGTDTQYF
TGTGCCAGCAGTTTCCTGCGGGGGTCTGGATTCGGCACAGATACGCAGTATTTT
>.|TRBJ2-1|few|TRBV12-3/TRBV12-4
CASSLNREQFF
TGTGCCAGCAGTTTAAACCGGGAGCAGTTCTTC